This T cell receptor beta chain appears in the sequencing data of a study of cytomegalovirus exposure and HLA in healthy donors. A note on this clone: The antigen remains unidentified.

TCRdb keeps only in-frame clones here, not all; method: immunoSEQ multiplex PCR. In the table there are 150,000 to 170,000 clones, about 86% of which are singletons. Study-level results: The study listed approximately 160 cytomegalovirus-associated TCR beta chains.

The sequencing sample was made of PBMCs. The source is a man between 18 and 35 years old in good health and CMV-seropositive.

This CDR3 is CASRQGNTGELFF. The CDR3 nucleotides are TGTGCCAGCAGACAGGGGAACACCGGGGAGCTGTTTTTT. The chain has TRBV6-4 and TRBJ2-2, with TRBD1 as a possible D gene (6 bases). The CDR3 consists of 13 residues. CDR1 MRHNA and CDR2 SNTAGT come from the germline V gene. Trimming removed 6 bases from V and 1 base from J, with 6 bases in between.